Listed below are T cell receptor beta chains from one sample, sequenced in a study of beta chain features in type 1 diabetes. Sequenced by immunoSEQ multiplex PCR; TCRdb stores in-frame clones only, minus some. Found here are about 19,000 clones, approximately 50% of them singletons; the top ten hold around 0.45%. The sequencing sample was made of stem cell memory CD4+ T cells from blood. Receptors originate from a man younger than 35 in good health. The CDR3 runs from the conserved cysteine through the conserved F or W. The D gene is left open where the match is weak. Size tells how often a clone was seen (once, few, many) or the class of an expanded clone, and some rows leave it out.

>-|TRBD2|TRBV7-2|TRBJ2-2
CASSPTPAGGNTGELFF
TGTGCCAGCAGCCCAACCCCAGCGGGGGGGAACACCGGGGAGCTGTTTTTT
>-|TRBD1|TRBV6-5|TRBJ1-1
CASSYRDRGGTEAFF
TGTGCCAGCAGTTATAGGGACAGGGGCGGCACTGAAGCTTTCTTT
>-|TRBD1|TRBV30|TRBJ2-5
CAWSGDRQETQYF
TGTGCCTGGAGTGGGGACAGACAAGAGACCCAGTACTTC
>-|-|TRBV7-2|TRBJ1-3
CASSLDRVGNTIYF
TGTGCCAGCAGCTTAGACAGGGTTGGAAACACCATATATTTT
>-|TRBD2|TRBV7-9|TRBJ2-1
CASSLTSTSGGIYNEQFF
TGTGCCAGCAGCTTAACCTCGACTAGCGGGGGAATATACAATGAGCAGTTCTTC
>-|-|TRBV19|TRBJ2-6
CASSMGHLIPGANVLTF
TGTGCCAGTAGTATGGGACACCTCATACCTGGGGCCAACGTCCTGACTTTC
>-|-|TRBV2|TRBJ1-1
CASSLDMNTEAFF
TGTGCCAGCAGTTTAGACATGAACACTGAAGCTTTCTTT
>-|-|TRBV15|TRBJ2-3
CATRRGGTSTDTQYF
TGTGCCACCAGGAGAGGGGGGACTAGCACAGATACGCAGTATTTT
>-|-|TRBV9|TRBJ1-5
CASSVDYGNQPQHF
TGTGCCAGCAGCGTAGATTATGGCAATCAGCCCCAGCATTTT
>-|-|TRBV7-8|TRBJ1-2
CASSLAPQGNYGYTF
TGTGCCAGCAGCTTAGCGCCGCAGGGCAACTATGGCTACACCTTC
>-|TRBD2|TRBV7-9|TRBJ2-5
CASSLLAGETQYF
TGTGCCAGCAGCCTCCTAGCGGGAGAGACCCAGTACTTC
>-|-|TRBV4-2|TRBJ2-1
CASSAVGGRSRNEQFF
TGTGCCAGCAGCGCTGTCGGAGGCAGGAGTCGTAATGAGCAGTTCTTC
>-|-|TRBV7-2|TRBJ2-5
CASSSLLRGLGSQETQYF
TGTGCCAGCAGCTCACTTTTACGGGGATTGGGTTCCCAAGAGACCCAGTACTTC
>few|-|TRBV4-1|TRBJ2-7
CASSQAQFRSYEQYF
TGCGCCAGCAGCCAAGCCCAGTTCCGCAGCTACGAGCAGTACTTC
>few|TRBD1|TRBV30|TRBJ1-1
CAWSGTGNTEAFF
TGTGCCTGGAGTGGGACAGGCAACACTGAAGCTTTCTTT
>few|TRBD2|TRBV7-3|TRBJ2-7
CASSSIAGSSYEQYF
TGTGCCAGCAGCTCAATAGCGGGGTCGAGCTACGAGCAGTACTTC
>-|-|TRBV5-1|TRBJ2-3
CASSAGGRDGADTQYF
TGCGCCAGCAGCGCTGGGGGCAGGGATGGTGCAGATACGCAGTATTTT
>few|TRBD2|TRBV7-3|TRBJ2-1
CASSPTSVSYNEQFF
TGTGCCAGCAGCCCTACTAGCGTCTCCTACAATGAGCAGTTCTTC
>few|TRBD2|TRBV30|TRBJ2-2
CAGRLAGVLGELFF
TGTGCCGGTAGGCTAGCGGGAGTCTTAGGGGAGCTGTTTTTT
>-|TRBD1|TRBV4-1|TRBJ1-1
CASSRDMRQGSGLRTEAFF
TGCGCCAGCAGCCGGGACATGAGACAGGGGTCAGGGTTGAGGACTGAAGCTTTCTTT
>-|-|TRBV7-3|TRBJ2-1
CASSLGGVNEQFF
TGTGCCAGCAGCTTAGGCGGGGTAAATGAGCAGTTCTTC
>-|-|TRBV19|TRBJ1-1
CASSALAGTEAFF
TGTGCCAGTAGTGCTTTGGCGGGCACTGAAGCTTTCTTT
>-|TRBD2|TRBV4-3|TRBJ2-3
CASSQEGGGMDTQYF
TGCGCCAGCAGCCAAGAGGGCGGGGGAATGGATACGCAGTATTTT
>-|TRBD2|TRBV7-8|TRBJ2-7
CASSLRAGGRSYEQYF
TGTGCCAGCAGCTTAAGGGCGGGGGGGCGGTCCTACGAGCAGTACTTC